This T cell receptor beta chain was sequenced during a study of identifying expanded T cells in peripheral blood (dated by TCRdb to the late 2010s). Turning to the overall study: Separate aliquots of the same genomic DNA pool were sequenced to produce technical replicates, and four replicates were compared in pairs.

The research as a whole found: The authors expected that over much longer intervals, such as months to years, biological variance in healthy repertoires might increase even further. For all healthy donors, the variance in clone template counts between approximately 2-week samples rose significantly as total template count increased. Between technical replicates the binomial model flagged approximately 1.1 differentially abundant clones, whereas over around 2 weeks the binomial model flagged about 16.4 and over about four weeks around 18. Both the number of clones called differentially abundant and the false-positive rate were significantly reduced by the beta-binomial model across all healthy-donor time intervals.

The immunoSEQ Assay, which uses bias-controlled multiplex PCR amplification of genomic DNA, was used to profile TCRbeta CDR3 regions. The authors' pipeline ran thus. To quantify the absolute abundance of each unique TCRbeta CDR3 region, the sequences were collapsed and filtered. Differential abundance was tested with a binomial (Fisher-equivalent) model and with a beta-binomial model adding time-dependent variance fitted from healthy donors. Any clone with fewer than 5 combined templates was excluded, and a clone was called differentially abundant if its Benjamini-Hochberg FDR was below 0.01. In the beta-binomial model, variance was expressed as a function of the total template count across the two samples, in the form v = (b*log(k)+a)^2. TCRdb limited this immuneACCESS table to in-frame rearrangements with V and J called. A share of clones is missing; checked studies link under half to unresolved V genes, and the rest is unexplained. V and J calls and clone size are those listed in that table; D and trimming were worked out from the DNA. The sample records roughly 100,000 clones, 70% to 90% of which are singletons. The ten top clones hold 14% of the sample.

The CDR3 holds 15 amino acids from the cysteine to the phenylalanine. Only the CDR3 portion is preserved as DNA: 45 bases, with reading frame beginning at the first base. Via the germline V gene (reference sequence), CDR1 is MNHNY and CDR2 SVGAGI. Unmatched junction bases come to 3, with V trimmed by 5 bases and J by 3 bases. No immune events such as infections were documented for the healthy donors during the collection period. Time-dependent variance in a beta-binomial model of T-cell clone differential abundance was calibrated using healthy-donor blood repertoires as a training cohort. The training cohort included approximately ten healthy donors, of whom 3 were female and 7 were male. The donors were between roughly 25 and 70 years old, with an average age of approximately 45 years. Whole blood from each healthy donor was obtained from a commercial supplier and was collected at three time points two to three weeks apart. For immunosequencing, genomic DNA was extracted from whole blood that had not been sorted.

As regards this clone: Its recognized antigen is unknown. Within one base of it there is no much larger clone, and no base qualities were kept.

This sequence uses TRBV6-6 and TRBJ2-1; 11 junctional bases match TRBD2. This receptor was taken from a person aged 18 to 70 in good health. The sequencing input was blood. The CDR3 reads as follows: CASSRLAGGYNEQFF. In nucleotides, the sequence is TGTGCCAGCAGTCGTCTAGCGGGGGGCTACAATGAGCAGTTCTTC.